The subject of this entry is one T cell receptor (beta chain). This sample stems from a study of shared clonotypes between healthy human individuals. It was at deep level that the assay was run. Here immunoSEQ multiplex PCR was the method, and the copy in TCRdb shows in-frame clones only, minus some. The table has fewer than 1.6 million clones, roughly 98.5% seen once. CDR3 length: 13 residues. With V trimmed by 5 bases and J by 6 bases, 6 bases remained unmatched. Germline V CDR1 and CDR2: SEHNR, FQNEAQ (reference sequence). In the CD4+ fraction, cells were divided into CD45RA+ naive and CD45RA-negative memory subsets.

This rearrangement joins TRBV7-9 to TRBJ1-2; 7 positions agree with TRBD1. This TCR was recovered from a young man in good health. The sequenced sample was naive CD4+ T cells sorted from blood. Subset reported: CD45RA+ positively selected. The CDR3 sequence is CASSKDRADGYTF. The DNA for the CDR3 is TGTGCCAGCAGCAAAGACAGGGCAGATGGCTACACCTTC.